The clone carrying this T cell receptor (beta chain) was seen a few times. What it binds is not known. Focal radiation and CTLA-4 blockade (ipilimumab) were tested in chemo-refractory metastatic non-small-cell lung cancer patients. This entry is derived from a study of radiotherapy plus CTLA-4 blockade in lung cancer. Whole-study findings and limits: Per reports, early blood T cell clone dynamics, plus interferon-beta, forecast response most strongly. Blood TCR clones of tumor origin expanded after radiotherapy plus ipilimumab.

Assay used: immunoSEQ multiplex PCR; TCRdb lists only in-frame clones, some missing. The sample gives about 45,000 clones, less than 75% of which show up once; over 20% is in the top ten. This TCR was sampled from a human donor with non-small cell lung cancer who had a partial response to radiotherapy plus ipilimumab. Here the sequenced sample was peripheral blood, taken from a patient treated with radiotherapy plus ipilimumab.

CDR3: CAWSGQGARGYTF. The CDR3 nucleotides are TGTGCCTGGAGTGGCCAGGGGGCCCGCGGCTACACCTTC. This chain links TRBV30 with TRBJ1-2; 8 nucleotides match TRBD1. The germline V gene has CDR1 GTSNPN and CDR2 SVGIG (reference sequence). This CDR3 is built from 13 residues. Germline trimming cut 1 base from V and 8 bases from J; bases unmatched to any gene: 6.